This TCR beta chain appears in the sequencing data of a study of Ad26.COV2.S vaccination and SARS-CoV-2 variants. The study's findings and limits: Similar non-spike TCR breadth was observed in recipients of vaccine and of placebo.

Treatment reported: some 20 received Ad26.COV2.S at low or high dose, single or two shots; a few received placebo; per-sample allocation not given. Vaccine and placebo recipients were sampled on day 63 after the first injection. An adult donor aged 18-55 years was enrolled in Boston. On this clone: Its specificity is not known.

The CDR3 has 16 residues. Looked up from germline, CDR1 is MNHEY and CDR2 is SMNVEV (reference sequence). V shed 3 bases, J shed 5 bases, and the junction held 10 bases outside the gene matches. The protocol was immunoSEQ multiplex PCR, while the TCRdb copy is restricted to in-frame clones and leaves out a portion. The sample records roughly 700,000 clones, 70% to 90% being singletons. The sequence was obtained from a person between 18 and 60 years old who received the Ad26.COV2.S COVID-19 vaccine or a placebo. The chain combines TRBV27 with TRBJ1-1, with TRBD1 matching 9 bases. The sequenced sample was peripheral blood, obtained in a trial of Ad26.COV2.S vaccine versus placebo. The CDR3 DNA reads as TGTGCCAGCAGTTTCTGGGTCGGGACAGGGAATACTGAAGCTTTCTTT. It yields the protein CASSFWVGTGNTEAFF.